A single sample gave rise to the 30 T cell receptor beta chains below, sequenced in a study of blood T cells in healthy people across ages. A second PCR, run for about 6 to 12 cycles, used a sample-barcoded 5' primer plus a J-beta primer mix. TCRdb reprocessed the 5' RACE reads via MiXCR and lists one record per CDR3 protein. The sample lists hundreds of thousands of distinct CDR3 sequences, 58% occurring once. Sequencing was done on a sample of blood. The receptors were sampled from a man aged 60-69 years in good health.

The chain has TRBV2 and TRBJ1-4, with D tentatively TRBD1 (5 bases). The CDR3 covers 13 residues. Germline V gives CDR1 SNHLY, CDR2 FYNNEI. V was pared by 5 bases and J by 12 bases, with 16 bases between. The CDR3 loop is CASSLGPSFELFF. The CDR3 DNA is TGTGCCAGCAGTTTGGGACCGAGTTTTGAACTGTTTTTT.

The CDR3: CSVVPRTGGPDTQYF. CDR3 coding DNA: TGCAGCGTTGTCCCCCGGACAGGGGGCCCAGATACGCAGTATTTT. The chain links TRBV29-1 to TRBJ2-3; TRBD1 agrees at 11 bases. The CDR3 sequence is 15 residues long. The V gene's germline CDR1 is SQVTM and CDR2 ANQGSEA. The V and J ends lost 4 bases and 4 bases, in that order; junction bases with no gene match: 7.

The V gene is TRBV3-1, the J gene TRBJ2-3; 8 bases line up with TRBD2. CDR3 size: 16 residues. Germline trimming cut 4 bases from V and 2 bases from J; bases unmatched to any gene: 8. Per the germline V gene, CDR1 is LGHDT and CDR2 is YNNKEL (reference sequence). The CDR3 spells CASSRRFGGATDTQYF. CDR3 sequence (DNA): TGTGCCAGCAGCCGACGTTTCGGGGGGGCCACAGATACGCAGTATTTT.

This chain connects TRBV20-1 to TRBJ1-2; weak D call: TRBD1 (5 bases). The V end was cut by 0 bases, the J end by 5 bases, with 13 bases between. The CDR3 sequence is 14 residues long. Germline V gene lookup returns CDR1 DFQATT and CDR2 SNEGSKA (reference sequence). Written as DNA, the CDR3 is TGCAGTGCTAGAGATAAGGGGTTTCGGTATGGCTACACCTTC. It specifies CSARDKGFRYGYTF.

This clonotype was counted a few times. This chain links TRBV12-3 or TRBV12-4 with TRBJ1-2; weak D call: TRBD1 (5 bases). This CDR3 is built from 12 residues. The V gene lost 5 bases and the J gene lost 3 bases, with 7 bases spanning the gap. The CDR3 nucleotides read TGTGCCAGCAGTGTGGGGGACTATGGCTACACCTTC. Translating gives CASSVGDYGYTF.

The chain is built from TRBV7-6 and TRBJ1-1; D possibly corresponds to TRBD1 (6 bases). The germline V gene has CDR1 SGHVS and CDR2 FNYEAQ. The CDR3 runs to 15 residues. Trimming stripped 5 bases from V and 4 bases from J, with 17 bases between. This chain's CDR3 is CASSAEGGPSTEAFF. The DNA for the CDR3 is TGTGCCAGCAGCGCGGAAGGGGGGCCAAGCACTGAAGCTTTCTTT.

The chain recombines TRBV25-1 with TRBJ2-1; D is unclear. In germline, CDR1 is MGHDK, CDR2 SYGVNS. The CDR3 sequence is 14 residues long. Trimming took 1 base from V and 10 from J, leaving 14 bases between them. Here the CDR3 DNA reads TGTGCCAGCAGTGAATCAATGTCCACAAGCGAGCAGTTCTTC. The encoded protein is CASSESMSTSEQFF.

Here the CDR3 DNA reads TGTGCCAGCAGTTCCCATAGCGGGGCCCAGTACTTC. Encoded protein: CASSSHSGAQYF. The genes are TRBV5-7 and TRBJ2-5; 8 nucleotides line up with TRBD2. TRBV5-7 falls under the ORF class, with uncertain function. With 5 bases clipped from V and 9 bases from J, the junction kept 6 bases outside the gene matches. This CDR3 is built from 12 residues.

J is TRBJ2-7 and V is TRBV25-1; 7 positions match TRBD1. Germline-derived CDR1 and CDR2 are MGHDK and SYGVNS. This CDR3 region has 13 residues. J lost 3 bases, V lost 6 bases, and 5 bases had no gene match. CDR3 amino acids: CASRLTGSYEQYF. CDR3 coding DNA: TGTGCCAGCAGATTGACAGGGAGCTACGAGCAGTACTTC.

The genes are TRBV10-3 and TRBJ2-1; 9 nucleotides line up with TRBD2. The CDR3 runs to 13 residues. CDR1 and CDR2 from the germline V gene are ENHRY and SYGVKD. The junction had 3 bases not matched to a gene; V was cut back by 4 bases and J by 8 bases. In nucleotides, the CDR3 is TGTGCCATCAGTGCGCGGGGGGGGGATGAGCAGTTCTTC. Residues: CAISARGGDEQFF.

The chain carries TRBV10-3 and TRBJ1-4; D is unclear. This CDR3 has 14 amino acids. Looked up from germline, CDR1 is ENHRY and CDR2 is SYGVKD. V was shortened by 3 bases and J by 8 bases, with 13 bases between the two germline ends. The CDR3 nucleotides read TGTGCCATCAGTGAAGGAGGGCTTCAGGAAAAACTGTTTTTT. This encodes CAISEGGLQEKLFF.

This clonotype showed up just a few times. Germline and junction disagree at one end, which may indicate a read error. J is TRBJ2-5 and V is TRBV20-1; D not resolved. The CDR3 covers 12 residues. Germline V gives CDR1 DFQATT, CDR2 SNEGSKA (reference sequence). The CDR3 sequence: CSANGEGETQYF. CDR3 DNA: TGCAGCGCTAATGGGGAAGGGGAGACCCAGTACTTC.

V and J are TRBV7-9 and TRBJ2-4; D tentatively fits TRBD1 or TRBD2 (5 bases each). Germline lookup yields CDR1 SEHNR and CDR2 FQNEAQ (reference sequence). Trimming removed 1 base at V and 15 bases at J, with 16 bases between. The CDR3 runs to 13 residues. The CDR3 nucleotides are TGTGCCAGCAGCTTAGAAGGATTCGGGACCCGGTACTTC. This encodes CASSLEGFGTRYF.

Remarks on this clonotype: The junction shows a germline mismatch at one end, possibly a read error. This chain uses TRBV5-1 with TRBJ2-5, with 8 bases identical to TRBD1. Germline V gene lookup returns CDR1 SGHRS and CDR2 YFSETQ. The CDR3 is made up of 15 amino acids. The CDR3 region is CASSLAGGKQEAQYF. CDR3 DNA: TGCGCCAGCAGCTTGGCAGGGGGCAAGCAAGAGGCCCAGTACTTC.

Only one count was recorded for this clonotype. V is TRBV20-1 and J is TRBJ1-2, with 10 bases that match TRBD1. The V gene's germline CDR1 is DFQATT and CDR2 SNEGSKA (reference sequence). V lost 3 bases to trimming and J lost 8 bases; unmatched junction nucleotides: 15. This CDR3 has 16 amino acids. CDR3 sequence (DNA): TGCAGTGCTAGTGCCACGCCCGGGACAGGGGAAATGGGCTACACCTTC. Encoded protein: CSASATPGTGEMGYTF.

A note on this clonotype: At one end the junction does not follow the germline gene, possibly because of a read error. The gene calls are TRBV12-3 or TRBV12-4 and TRBJ1-2, with D possibly being TRBD1 (5 bases). CDR3 length: 12 amino acids. CDR3 sequence: CASSPTAYDYTF. In nucleotides, the CDR3 is TGTGCCAGCAGCCCGACAGCATATGACTACACCTTC.

Regarding this clonotype: One end of the junction varies from germline; a read error may be responsible. The rearrangement joins TRBV20-1 to TRBJ2-4; 9 bases map to TRBD2. The DNA end favors TRBJ2-7, so the J call may be wrong. This CDR3 has 16 amino acids. Germline-derived CDR1 and CDR2 are DFQATT and SNEGSKA (reference sequence). The CDR3, as DNA: TGCAATGCTAGAGATCCGCTAGCGGGAACTGTCTACGAGCAGTACTTC. It specifies CNARDPLAGTVYEQYF.

V is TRBV11-2 and J is TRBJ2-4, with D hard to call. This CDR3 region has 12 residues. V was shortened by 1 base and J by 13 bases, with 11 bases between the two germline ends. The germline gives CDR1 SGHAT, CDR2 FQNNGV. CDR3 loop: CASSLVSREQYF. The CDR3 nucleotides are TGTGCCAGCAGCTTAGTGTCCCGAGAGCAGTACTTC.

The chain employs TRBV20-1 and TRBJ2-7; 9 bases line up with TRBD1. The germline V gene encodes CDR1 DFQATT and CDR2 SNEGSKA (reference sequence). The V segment lost 5 bases and the J segment 2 bases; nucleotides outside the gene matches: 7. This CDR3 region has 14 residues. CDR3 sequence: CSAQRQGGTYEQYF. The CDR3 DNA is TGCAGTGCTCAACGACAGGGGGGGACCTACGAGCAGTACTTC.

This chain's CDR3 is CASKATGGYTF. The CDR3 DNA is TGTGCCAGCAAAGCGACGGGTGGCTACACCTTC. The chain links TRBV2 to TRBJ1-2; D is unresolved. V lost 7 bases and J 7 bases, leaving 10 bases between the germline ends. The CDR3 is 11 amino acids. CDR1 and CDR2 (germline): SNHLY, FYNNEI.

The chain recombines TRBV20-1 with TRBJ2-5; the D gene is possibly TRBD1 (6 bases). Germline CDR1 is DFQATT and CDR2 is SNEGSKA (reference sequence). Trimming cost V 6 bases and J 5 bases, with 19 bases left between them. This CDR3 is 14 amino acids long. CDR3 residues: CSANRDIWGETQYF. The CDR3 region has the DNA TGCAGTGCCAACCGGGACATTTGGGGGGAGACCCAGTACTTC.

The rearrangement joins TRBV28 to TRBJ1-6, with D possibly matching TRBD1 (6 bases). Germline-derived CDR1 and CDR2 are MDHEN and SYDVKM. The length of the CDR3 is 16 residues. The V end lost 5 bases, the J end lost 4 bases, and 15 bases lay between the germline ends. CDR3 loop: CASSPPAGAYNSPLHF. The CDR3 DNA follows: TGTGCCAGCAGTCCCCCCGCAGGGGCTTATAATTCACCCCTCCACTTT. The full variable domain, rest sourced from reference TRBV28 and TRBJ1-6, is DVKVTQSSRYLVKRTGEKVFLECVQDMDHENMFWYRQDPGLGLRLIYFSYDVKMKEKGDIPEGYSVSREKKERFSLILESASTNQTSMYLCASSPPAGAYNSPLHFGNGTRLTVT.

DNA for the CDR3: TGTGCCAGCAGTTACGAGGAATATGGCTACACCTTC. It is translated as CASSYEEYGYTF. The chain has TRBV6-6 and TRBJ1-2; no reliable D call. The CDR3 extends over 12 amino acids. Trimming pared 2 bases from V and 5 bases from J, leaving 6 bases between. The germline gives CDR1 MNHNY, CDR2 SVGAGI (reference sequence).

This clonotype was counted many times. The CDR3 reads CSASASAEAFF. The CDR3 DNA is TGCAGTGCTAGTGCTTCGGCTGAAGCTTTCTTT. The chain combines TRBV20-1 with TRBJ1-1; D is ambiguous. Germline V gene data show CDR1 as DFQATT and CDR2 as SNEGSKA (reference sequence). V lost 3 bases, J lost 6 bases, and 8 bases lay in between. The CDR3 is 11 amino acids.

The CDR3 reads CASSGPLGGNQPQHF. DNA of the CDR3: TGTGCCAGCAGTGGCCCCCTAGGGGGCAATCAGCCCCAGCATTTT. This chain links TRBV2 with TRBJ1-5; possibly TRBD1 for D (5 bases). CDR1 is SNHLY, CDR2 FYNNEI, per germline. Deletions cut 4 bases from V and 2 bases from J, with 12 bases between. The CDR3 loop spans 15 amino acids.

The chain combines TRBV2 with TRBJ2-7; D is unclear. The J call may be wrong; the DNA end is better matched by TRBJ2-5. CDR1 is SNHLY and CDR2 is FYNNEI in the germline V gene. This CDR3 comprises 12 residues. In DNA form, the CDR3 reads TGTGCCAGCATCCCCGGGTCTCAGACCCAGTACTTC. Its translation: CASIPGSQTQYF.

Remarks on this clonotype: Since a much larger clone is just one base distant, this may be a read error. This chain links TRBV7-8 with TRBJ2-4; D uncertain. The CDR3 runs to 15 residues. V was cut by 5 bases and J by 2 bases, with 13 bases left in between. Germline values: CDR1 SGHVS, CDR2 FQNEAQ. As DNA, the CDR3 is TGTGCCAGCAGCCCCGACCTCCCTCCCAAAAACATTCAGTACTTC. It codes for CASSPDLPPKNIQYF.

The chain links TRBV11-2 to TRBJ2-5, with D perhaps matching TRBD1 (6 bases). The CDR3 extends over 14 amino acids. Trimming took off 2 bases at V and 5 bases at J, with 12 bases between the two ends. CDR1 is SGHAT, CDR2 FQNNGV, per germline. In DNA form, the CDR3 reads TGTGCCAGCAGCTTAAGGGGGACAAGTGAGACCCAGTACTTC. Its translation: CASSLRGTSETQYF.

The chain employs TRBV12-3 or TRBV12-4 and TRBJ1-6, with D perhaps matching TRBD1 (5 bases). There are 16 residues in the CDR3. V lost 1 base to trimming and J lost 6 bases, with 13 bases between them. DNA of the CDR3: TGTGCCAGCAGTTTAGGCAGGGACCGGATTAATTCACCCCTCCACTTT. This gives the protein CASSLGRDRINSPLHF.

V and J are TRBV20-1 and TRBJ2-5; no clear D. CDR1 and CDR2 from the germline V gene are DFQATT and SNEGSKA (reference sequence). V lost 1 base and J 5 bases, leaving 8 bases between the germline ends. This CDR3 spans 12 amino acids. The CDR3 nucleotides are TGCAGTGCTAGAGTTTTTGGGGAGACCCAGTACTTC. This sequence encodes CSARVFGETQYF.